The TCR beta chain described here comes from a study of metastatic and nonmetastatic thyroid tumors (dated by TCRdb to between 2020 and 2021). For context, the study as a whole: For patients with malignant and with benign thyroid disease, the researchers compared repertoires between peripheral blood samples and tumor or nodule tissue samples. Findings and caveats that apply to the study as a whole: In both blood and tumor samples, malignant tumors were reported to have significantly higher TCR beta diversity than benign nodules.

V loses 6 bases of germline sequence and J loses 5 bases, and the interval between the two ends is 13 bases. From cysteine to phenylalanine, the CDR3 is 13 amino acids long. Solely the CDR3 DNA is kept, with 39 bases framed from the first base. CDR1 and CDR2 are read off the germline V gene as MNHNS and SASEGT. Library preparation used PCR. Sequencing used an Illumina HiSeq 4000. High-throughput sequencing was used to profile the TCR beta-chain CDR3 region of each patient. Concerning the study's data processing: Drawing on CDR3 differences between clinicopathological groups, the researchers built a classifier meant to tell apart patients with distant-metastatic papillary thyroid cancer. The Shannon index was used to measure repertoire diversity, and the Morisita-Horn index was used to measure how similar tumor and blood repertoires were. TCRdb ran its own pipeline on the public reads, namely fastp trimming at Q25 and MiXCR clone calling, and kept in-frame beta chains. The V and J calls reflect TCRdb's pipeline rather than the authors' work. Here the sample has around 14,000 clones; roughly 24% occur a single time. The biggest ten clones account for approximately 8.4% of the sample.

No treatment had been received by any patient before thyroid surgery. Patient clinical samples collected from 2012 to 2018 were retrospectively analysed using T-cell receptor beta sequencing. For this clone: Its antigen remains unidentified. No quality values exist for individual bases; no much larger clone is one base distant.

Specimen: tumor tissue. The chain couples TRBV6-1 to TRBJ1-2; matching of 6 bases hints at TRBD1 as the D gene. This clonotype originated in a female donor with papillary thyroid cancer or a benign thyroid nodule (not recorded which). Some clones in this sample may be carry-over from other donors' samples. The CDR3: CASSAGADYGYTF. The DNA sequence is given as TGTGCCAGCAGCGCGGGGGCAGATTATGGCTACACCTTC.